Only a few counts were recorded for the clone carrying this T cell receptor (beta chain). This specimen comes from a study of blood T cell repertoires in COVID-19. Turning to the study itself: Material from acute and convalescent COVID-19 was sourced from the United States, Italy and Spain. Sources were T cells, B-cell-depleted T cells, or PBMCs; the material itself was cDNA or gDNA.

This CDR3 comprises 16 residues. V dropped 5 bases and J dropped 3; count of bases not matched to a gene: 11. Germline V gives CDR1 SGHTA, CDR2 FQGNSA. Authors' analysis steps: Estimation of nucleated cell counts was performed using reference gene primer amplification. Measured with immunoSEQ multiplex PCR; TCRdb has only the in-frame clones, and not every one. V, J and clone size were drawn from that table, and D and trimming were deduced from the DNA. Of 150,000 or so clones in the sample, around nine tenths are singletons; the top ten hold 0.45% to 0.6%. Seattle patients were enrolled during active infection and followed longitudinally.

The J gene is TRBJ1-1, the V gene TRBV7-2, with 8 positions matching TRBD1. Sequenced sample: peripheral blood. This receptor was taken from a man aged 55 to 70 with COVID-19, enrolled during active disease. The DNA of the CDR3 is TGTGCCAGCAGCGAGGACAGGGCACTAAGGGACACTGAAGCTTTCTTT. Residues: CASSEDRALRDTEAFF. The full variable domain, with the rest looked up from reference TRBV7-2 and TRBJ1-1, is GAGVSQSPSNKVTEKGKDVELRCDPISGHTALYWYRQSLGQGLEFLIYFQGNSAPDKSGLPSDRFSAERTGGSVSTLTIQRTQQEDSAVYLCASSEDRALRDTEAFFGQGTRLTVV.